The present T cell receptor (beta chain) was sequenced within a study of T cell responses to AZD1222 COVID-19 vaccine. The CDR3 is made up of 13 amino acids. V lost 3 bases and J lost 3, with 8 bases in between. Germline V gene lookup returns CDR1 MNHNS and CDR2 SASEGT. This clone has just one count. Produced via immunoSEQ multiplex PCR; TCRdb's table is partial and in-frame only. This table holds approximately 120,000 clones, approximately 89% found once. The rearrangement joins TRBV6-1 to TRBJ1-1; D might be TRBD1 (6 bases). The sequencing here drew on peripheral blood, taken on day 0 of AZD1222 vaccination. The sequence came from an adult in good health. CDR3 bases: TGTGCCAGCAGTGACCACAGGGACACTGAAGCTTTCTTT. It codes for CASSDHRDTEAFF.